In this sample, the clone carrying this T cell receptor beta chain turned up a few times. The antigen is not known. This PCR relied on a set of 60 Vbeta primers and 13 Jbeta primers. Assay used: immunoSEQ multiplex PCR; TCRdb lists only in-frame clones, some missing. The table has 130,000 or so clones, roughly 9% seen once. The CDR3 is made up of 15 amino acids. Germline CDR1 reads MNHNS; CDR2 reads SASEGT. Losses at the gene ends were 6 bases for V and 2 bases for J; bases not matched to a gene: 6. This record comes from a study of cytomegalovirus exposure and HLA in healthy donors. Study-wide points: Many donors shared some public TCRs, even though most TCR sequences were rare. Earlier findings revealed that most TCR beta V segments proved productive either about 87% or about 30% of the time.

The TCR was taken from a woman in her thirties or forties in good health and CMV-seropositive. Sequencing was carried out using PBMCs. The rearrangement joins TRBV6-1 to TRBJ2-7; TRBD2 aligns across 11 bases. As DNA, the CDR3 is TGTGCCAGCAGCGATCTAGCGGGGGGTCCCTACGAGCAGTACTTC. This gives the protein CASSDLAGGPYEQYF.